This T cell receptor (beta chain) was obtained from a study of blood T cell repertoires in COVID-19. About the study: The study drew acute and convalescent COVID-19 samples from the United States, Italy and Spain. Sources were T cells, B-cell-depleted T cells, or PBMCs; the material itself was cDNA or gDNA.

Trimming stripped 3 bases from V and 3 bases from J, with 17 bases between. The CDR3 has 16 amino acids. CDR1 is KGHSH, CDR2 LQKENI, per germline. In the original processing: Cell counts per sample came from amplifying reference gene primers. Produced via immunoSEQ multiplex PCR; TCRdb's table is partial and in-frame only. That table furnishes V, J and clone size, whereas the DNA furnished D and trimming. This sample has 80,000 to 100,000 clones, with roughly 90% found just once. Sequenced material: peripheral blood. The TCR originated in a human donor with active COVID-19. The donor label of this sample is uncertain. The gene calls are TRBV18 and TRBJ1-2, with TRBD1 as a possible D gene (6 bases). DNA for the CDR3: TGTGCCAGCTCACCTCTAGCTGGACAGACAGACTATGGCTACACCTTC. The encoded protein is CASSPLAGQTDYGYTF. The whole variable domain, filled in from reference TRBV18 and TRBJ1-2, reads NAGVMQNPRHLVRRRGQEARLRCSPMKGHSHVYWYRQLPEEGLKFMVYLQKENIIDESGMPKERFSAEFPKEGPSILRIQQVVRGDSAAYFCASSPLAGQTDYGYTFGSGTRLTVV.